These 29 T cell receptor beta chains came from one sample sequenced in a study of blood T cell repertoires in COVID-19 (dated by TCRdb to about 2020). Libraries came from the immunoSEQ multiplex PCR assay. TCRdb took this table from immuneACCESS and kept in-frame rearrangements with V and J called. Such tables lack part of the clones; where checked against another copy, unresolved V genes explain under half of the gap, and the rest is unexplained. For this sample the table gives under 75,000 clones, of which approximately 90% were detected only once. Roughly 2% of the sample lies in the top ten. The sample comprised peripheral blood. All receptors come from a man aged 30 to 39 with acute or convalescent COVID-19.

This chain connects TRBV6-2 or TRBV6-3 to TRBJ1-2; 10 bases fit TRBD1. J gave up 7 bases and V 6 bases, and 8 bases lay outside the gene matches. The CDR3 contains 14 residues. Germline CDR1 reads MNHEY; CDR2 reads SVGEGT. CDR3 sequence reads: CASSRDRGASGYTF. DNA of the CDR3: TGTGCCAGCAGCCGGGACAGGGGAGCAAGTGGCTACACCTTC.

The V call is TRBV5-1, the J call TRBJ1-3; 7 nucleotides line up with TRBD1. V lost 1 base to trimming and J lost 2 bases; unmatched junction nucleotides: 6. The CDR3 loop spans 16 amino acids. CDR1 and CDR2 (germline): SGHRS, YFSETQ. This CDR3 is CASSLTDREAGNTIYF. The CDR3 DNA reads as TGCGCCAGCAGCTTGACCGACAGGGAGGCTGGAAACACCATATATTTT.

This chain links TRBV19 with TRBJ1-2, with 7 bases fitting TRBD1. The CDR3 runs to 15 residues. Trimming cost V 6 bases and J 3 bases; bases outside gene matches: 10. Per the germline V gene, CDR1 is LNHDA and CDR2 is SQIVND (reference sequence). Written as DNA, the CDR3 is TGTGCCAGTAGACGACCCCAGGGGGGCCACTATGGCTACACCTTC. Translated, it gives CASRRPQGGHYGYTF.

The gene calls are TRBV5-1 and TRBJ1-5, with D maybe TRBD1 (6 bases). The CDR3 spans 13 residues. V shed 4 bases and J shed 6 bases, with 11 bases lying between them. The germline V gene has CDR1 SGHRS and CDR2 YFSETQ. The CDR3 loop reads CASSEGVSQPQHF. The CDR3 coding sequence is TGCGCCAGCAGCGAGGGGGTCAGTCAGCCCCAGCATTTT.

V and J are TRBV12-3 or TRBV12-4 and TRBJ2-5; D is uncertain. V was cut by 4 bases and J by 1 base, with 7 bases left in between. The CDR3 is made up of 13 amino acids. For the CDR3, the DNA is TGTGCCAGCAGTTCTACCGGCCAAGAGACCCAGTACTTC. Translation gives CASSSTGQETQYF.

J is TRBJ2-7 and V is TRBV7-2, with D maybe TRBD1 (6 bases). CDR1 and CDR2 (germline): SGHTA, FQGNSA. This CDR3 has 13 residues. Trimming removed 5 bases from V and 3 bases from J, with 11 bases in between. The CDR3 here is CASSANRVYEQYF. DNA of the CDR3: TGTGCCAGCAGCGCCAACAGGGTCTACGAGCAGTACTTC.

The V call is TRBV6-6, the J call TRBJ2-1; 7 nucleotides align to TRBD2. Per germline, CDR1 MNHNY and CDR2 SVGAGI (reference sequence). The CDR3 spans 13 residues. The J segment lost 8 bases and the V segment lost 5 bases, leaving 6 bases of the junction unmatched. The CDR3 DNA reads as TGTGCCAGCAGTCGGGCGGGAGTGCATGAGCAGTTCTTC. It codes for CASSRAGVHEQFF.

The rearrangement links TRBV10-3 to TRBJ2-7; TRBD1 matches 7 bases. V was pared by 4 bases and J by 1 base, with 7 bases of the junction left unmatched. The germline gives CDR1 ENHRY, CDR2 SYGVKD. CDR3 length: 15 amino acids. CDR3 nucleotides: TGTGCCATCAGTGCCTCGGACAGGCCGTCCTACGAGCAGTACTTC. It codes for CAISASDRPSYEQYF.

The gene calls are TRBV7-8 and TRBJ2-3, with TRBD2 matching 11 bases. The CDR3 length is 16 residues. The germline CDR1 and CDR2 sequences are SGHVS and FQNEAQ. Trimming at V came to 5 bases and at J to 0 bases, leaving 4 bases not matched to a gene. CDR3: CASSPRTSGSTDTQYF. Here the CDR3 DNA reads TGTGCCAGCAGCCCCCGGACTAGCGGGAGCACAGATACGCAGTATTTT.

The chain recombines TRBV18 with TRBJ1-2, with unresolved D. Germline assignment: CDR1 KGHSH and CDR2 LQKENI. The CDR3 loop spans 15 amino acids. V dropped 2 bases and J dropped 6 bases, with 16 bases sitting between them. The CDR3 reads CASSPAGEVGNGYTF. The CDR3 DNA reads TGTGCCAGCTCACCAGCCGGGGAGGTGGGTAATGGCTACACCTTC.

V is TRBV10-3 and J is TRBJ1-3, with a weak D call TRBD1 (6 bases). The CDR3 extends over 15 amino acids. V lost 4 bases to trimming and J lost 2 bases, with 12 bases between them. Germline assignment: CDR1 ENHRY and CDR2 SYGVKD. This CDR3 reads CAISAEGGPGNTIYF. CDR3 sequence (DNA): TGTGCCATCAGTGCGGAAGGGGGTCCTGGAAACACCATATATTTT.

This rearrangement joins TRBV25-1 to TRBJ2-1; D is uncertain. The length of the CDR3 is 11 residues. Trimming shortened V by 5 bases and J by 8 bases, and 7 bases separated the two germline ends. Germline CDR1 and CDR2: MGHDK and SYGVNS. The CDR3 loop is CASSLRHEQFF. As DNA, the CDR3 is TGTGCCAGCAGTTTGCGTCATGAGCAGTTCTTC.

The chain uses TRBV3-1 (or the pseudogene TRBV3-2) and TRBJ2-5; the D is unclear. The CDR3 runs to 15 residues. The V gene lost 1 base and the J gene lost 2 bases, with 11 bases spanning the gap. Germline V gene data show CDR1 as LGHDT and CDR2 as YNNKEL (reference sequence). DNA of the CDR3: TGTGCCAGCAGCCAAGTTTTCCATCCACAAGAGACCCAGTACTTC. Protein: CASSQVFHPQETQYF.

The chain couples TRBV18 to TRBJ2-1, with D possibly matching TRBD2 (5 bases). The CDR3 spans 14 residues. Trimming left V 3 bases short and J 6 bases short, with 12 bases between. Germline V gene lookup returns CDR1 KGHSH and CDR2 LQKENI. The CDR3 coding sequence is TGTGCCAGCTCACCGGGGAGTAAGGGCAATGAGCAGTTCTTC. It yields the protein CASSPGSKGNEQFF.

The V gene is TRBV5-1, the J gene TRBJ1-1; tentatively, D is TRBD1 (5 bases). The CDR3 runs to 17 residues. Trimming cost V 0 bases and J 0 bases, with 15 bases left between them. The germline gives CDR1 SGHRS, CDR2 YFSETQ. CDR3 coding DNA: TGCGCCAGCAGCTTGGGTGGGGCGGGAGGTATGAACACTGAAGCTTTCTTT. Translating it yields CASSLGGAGGMNTEAFF. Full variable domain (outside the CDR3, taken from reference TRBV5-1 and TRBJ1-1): KAGVTQTPRYLIKTRGQQVTLSCSPISGHRSVSWYQQTPGQGLQFLFEYFSETQRNKGNFPGRFSGRQFSNSRSEMNVSTLELGDSALYLCASSLGGAGGMNTEAFFGQGTRLTVV.

CDR3 loop: CASSLGLINSPLHF. In DNA, the CDR3 is TGTGCCAGCAGCTTAGGACTCATCAATTCACCCCTCCACTTT. The V gene is TRBV13, the J gene TRBJ1-6; D remains ambiguous. CDR3 length equals 14 residues. V shed 0 bases and J shed 7 bases, with 7 bases lying between them. Germline CDR1 and CDR2: PRHDT and FYEKMQ (reference sequence).

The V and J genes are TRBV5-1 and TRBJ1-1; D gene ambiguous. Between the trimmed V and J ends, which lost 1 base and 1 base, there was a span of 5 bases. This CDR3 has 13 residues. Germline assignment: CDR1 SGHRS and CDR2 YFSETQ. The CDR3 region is CASSLSKNTEAFF. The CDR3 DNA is TGCGCCAGCAGCTTGAGCAAGAACACTGAAGCTTTCTTT.

The CDR3 DNA sequence: TGTGCCAGCTCACCGAGACAGGGGAACTCTGGGGCCAACGTCCTGACTTTC. Its translation: CASSPRQGNSGANVLTF. The chain uses TRBV18 and TRBJ2-6, with 8 positions matching TRBD1. V gave up 3 bases and J gave up 0 bases; unmatched junction bases: 4. The CDR3 covers 17 residues. Germline-derived CDR1 and CDR2 are KGHSH and LQKENI.

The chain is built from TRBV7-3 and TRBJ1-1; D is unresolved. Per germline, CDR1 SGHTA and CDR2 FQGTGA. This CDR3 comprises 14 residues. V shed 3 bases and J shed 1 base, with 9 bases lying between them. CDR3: CASSLRDSNTEAFF. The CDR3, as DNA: TGTGCCAGCAGCTTGCGGGATTCGAACACTGAAGCTTTCTTT.

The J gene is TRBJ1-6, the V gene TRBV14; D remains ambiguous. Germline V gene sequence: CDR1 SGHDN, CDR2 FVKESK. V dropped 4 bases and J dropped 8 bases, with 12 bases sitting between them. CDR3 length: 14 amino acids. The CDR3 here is CASSLRVGDSPLHF. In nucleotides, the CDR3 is TGTGCCAGCAGCCTCAGAGTCGGGGATTCACCCCTCCACTTT.

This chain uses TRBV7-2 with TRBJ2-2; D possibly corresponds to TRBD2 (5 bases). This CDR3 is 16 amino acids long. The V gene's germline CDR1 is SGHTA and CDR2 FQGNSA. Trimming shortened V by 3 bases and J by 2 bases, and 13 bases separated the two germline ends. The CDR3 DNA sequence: TGTGCCAGCAGCTTCCGAGGGCCTACAAACACCGGGGAGCTGTTTTTT. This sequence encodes CASSFRGPTNTGELFF.

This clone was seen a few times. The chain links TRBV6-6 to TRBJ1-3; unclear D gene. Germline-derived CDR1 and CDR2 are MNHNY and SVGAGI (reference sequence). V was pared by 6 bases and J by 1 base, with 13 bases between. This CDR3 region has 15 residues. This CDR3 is CASRPRGESGNTIYF. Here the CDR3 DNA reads TGTGCCAGCAGACCCCGGGGAGAGTCTGGAAACACCATATATTTT.

CDR3 DNA sequence: TGTGCCAGCAGTTACTCCTCCAGCGGCGGGGCTGAAGCTTTCTTT. As protein: CASSYSSSGGAEAFF. The V gene is TRBV6-5, the J gene TRBJ1-1, with D unclear. CDR1 is MNHEY, CDR2 SVGAGI, per germline. The V and J ends lost 0 bases and 6 bases respectively, with 14 bases between them. The CDR3 is made up of 15 amino acids.

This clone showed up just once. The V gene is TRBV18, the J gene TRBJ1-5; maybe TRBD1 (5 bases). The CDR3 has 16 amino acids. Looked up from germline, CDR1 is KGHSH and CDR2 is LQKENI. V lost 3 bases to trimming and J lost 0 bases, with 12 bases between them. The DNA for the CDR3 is TGTGCCAGCTCACCGGAAGGGGTTAATAGCAATCAGCCCCAGCATTTT. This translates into CASSPEGVNSNQPQHF.

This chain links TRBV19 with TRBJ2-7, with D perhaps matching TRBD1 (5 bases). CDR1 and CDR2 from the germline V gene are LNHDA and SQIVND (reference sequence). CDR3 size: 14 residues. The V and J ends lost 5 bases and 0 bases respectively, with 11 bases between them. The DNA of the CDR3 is TGTGCCAGTAGTTCCGACAGTTCCTCCTACGAGCAGTACTTC. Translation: CASSSDSSSYEQYF.

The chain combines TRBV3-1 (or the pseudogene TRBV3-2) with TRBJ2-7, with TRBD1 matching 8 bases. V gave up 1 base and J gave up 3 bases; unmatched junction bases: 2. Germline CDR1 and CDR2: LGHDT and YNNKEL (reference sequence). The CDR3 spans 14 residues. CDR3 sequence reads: CASSQAGGNYEQYF. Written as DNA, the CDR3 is TGTGCCAGCAGCCAAGCAGGGGGCAACTACGAGCAGTACTTC.

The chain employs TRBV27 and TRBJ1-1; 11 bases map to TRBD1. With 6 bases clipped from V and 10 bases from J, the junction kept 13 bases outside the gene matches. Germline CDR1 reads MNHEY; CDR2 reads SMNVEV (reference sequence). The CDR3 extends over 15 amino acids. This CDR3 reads CASSPFGQGARIAFF. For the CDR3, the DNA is TGTGCCAGCAGCCCCTTCGGACAGGGGGCGCGTATAGCTTTCTTT.

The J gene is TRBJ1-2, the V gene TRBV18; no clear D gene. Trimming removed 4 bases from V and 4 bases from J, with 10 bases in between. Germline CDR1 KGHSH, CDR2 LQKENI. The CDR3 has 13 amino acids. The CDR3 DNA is TGTGCCAGCTCACGAGGCAATGGCTATGGCTACACCTTC. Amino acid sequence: CASSRGNGYGYTF.

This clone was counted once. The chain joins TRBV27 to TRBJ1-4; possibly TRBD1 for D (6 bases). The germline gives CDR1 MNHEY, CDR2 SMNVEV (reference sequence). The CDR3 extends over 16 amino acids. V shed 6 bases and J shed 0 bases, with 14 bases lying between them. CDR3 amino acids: CASRPRQAPTNEKLFF. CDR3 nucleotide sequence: TGTGCCAGCAGGCCCCGACAGGCTCCAACTAATGAAAAACTGTTTTTT.